This TCR beta chain was sequenced during a study of cytomegalovirus exposure and HLA in healthy donors. V lost 0 bases and J lost 4, with 20 bases in between. The CDR3 is made up of 18 amino acids. CDR1 SGHKS and CDR2 YYEKEE come from the germline V gene (reference sequence). PCR involved 60 Vbeta and 13 Jbeta primers. Some clones are missing from TCRdb's copy, which holds only in-frame ones; the method was immunoSEQ multiplex PCR. The table lists 100,000 or so clones, roughly 80% of them singletons. This clone was seen a few times. The specimen sequenced was PBMCs. The TCR comes from a man aged 30 to 45 in good health and CMV-seropositive. V usage is TRBV5-5 and J usage is TRBJ1-5, with D perhaps TRBD1 (5 bases). The CDR3 DNA reads TGTGCCAGCAGCTTGGGCGAGACAGCAAAGGGAGGGAATCAGCCCCAGCATTTT. Encoded protein: CASSLGETAKGGNQPQHF.